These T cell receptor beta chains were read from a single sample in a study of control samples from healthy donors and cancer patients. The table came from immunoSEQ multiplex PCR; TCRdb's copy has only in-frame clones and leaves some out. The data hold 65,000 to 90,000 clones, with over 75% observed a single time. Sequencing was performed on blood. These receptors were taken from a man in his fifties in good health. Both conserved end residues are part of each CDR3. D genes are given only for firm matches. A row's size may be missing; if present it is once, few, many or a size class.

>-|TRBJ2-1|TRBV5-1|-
TGCGCCAGCAGCTGGACAGTGAGCTCCTACAATGAGCAGTTCTTC
CASSWTVSSYNEQFF
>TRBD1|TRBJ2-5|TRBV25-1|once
TGTGCCAGCAGGACAGGGGCAGCAGAGACCCAGTACTTC
CASRTGAAETQYF
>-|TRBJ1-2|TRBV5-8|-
TGTGCCAGCAGCTTGGCCGCGGGATTTGGCTACACCTTC
CASSLAAGFGYTF
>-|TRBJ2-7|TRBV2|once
TGTGCCAGCAGTGACGTCGGCTCCTACGAGCAGTACTTC
CASSDVGSYEQYF
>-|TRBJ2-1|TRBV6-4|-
TGTGCCAGCAGCGGACGCCATGGGGATTACAATGAGCAGTTCTTC
CASSGRHGDYNEQFF
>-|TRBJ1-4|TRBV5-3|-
TGTGCCAGGCTGGCTCTAACTGCAACTAATGAAAAACTGTTTTTT
CARLALTATNEKLFF
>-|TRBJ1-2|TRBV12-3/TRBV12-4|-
TGTGCCAGCACTCCTCCGGGGGGGGGCTACACCTTC
CASTPPGGGYTF
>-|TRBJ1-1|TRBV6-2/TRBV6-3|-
TGTGCCAGCAGTTACTCGAACTGGGGGCGGGGGAACACTGAAGCTTTCTTT
CASSYSNWGRGNTEAFF
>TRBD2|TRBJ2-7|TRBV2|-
TGTGCCAGCAGTGAAGATTACTGGGGGGGTTACGAGCAGTACTTC
CASSEDYWGGYEQYF
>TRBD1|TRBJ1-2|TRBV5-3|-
TGTGCCAGAAGCCCTTCCGGGACAGGGGGGAGTGGCTACACCTTC
CARSPSGTGGSGYTF
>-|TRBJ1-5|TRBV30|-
TGTGCCTGGAGTTTTGGACAGACGTTCAATCAGCCCCAGCATTTT
CAWSFGQTFNQPQHF
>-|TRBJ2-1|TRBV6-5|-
TGTGCCAGCAGTTACGCCGGACAGATGAATGAGCAGTTCTTC
CASSYAGQMNEQFF
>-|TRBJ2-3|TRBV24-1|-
TGTGCCACCAGTGATTTGTACACAGATACGCAGTATTTT
CATSDLYTDTQYF
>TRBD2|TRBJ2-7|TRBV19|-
TGTGCCAGTAGTCTCTTAGCGGGAGGGACAACCTACGAGCAGTACTTC
CASSLLAGGTTYEQYF
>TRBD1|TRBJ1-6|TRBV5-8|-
TGTGCCAGCAGCTTAGACAGGGAAAGGTCACCCCTCCACTTT
CASSLDRERSPLHF
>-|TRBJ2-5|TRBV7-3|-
TGTGCCAGCAGCTTAATACCCCAGGAGACCCAGTACTTC
CASSLIPQETQYF
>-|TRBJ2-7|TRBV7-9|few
TGTGCCAGCAGCTTAGGAGATAGCTACGAGCAGTACTTC
CASSLGDSYEQYF
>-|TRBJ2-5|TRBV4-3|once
TGCGCCAGCAGCCAAGATGGGGCAGGGGCCCTTCAAGAGACCCAGTACTTC
CASSQDGAGALQETQYF
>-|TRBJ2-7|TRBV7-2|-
TGTGCCAGCAGCTTGGACTACTACGAGCAGTACTTC
CASSLDYYEQYF
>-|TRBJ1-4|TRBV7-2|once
TGTGCCAGCAGCCCCAATAAGGGATCTAATGAAAAACTGTTTTTT
CASSPNKGSNEKLFF
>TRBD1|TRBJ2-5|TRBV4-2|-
TGTGCCAGCAGCACAGGACAGGGGAAGGAGACCCAGTACTTC
CASSTGQGKETQYF
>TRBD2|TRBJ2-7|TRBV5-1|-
TGCGCCAGCAGGAGAGGCGGGGGCTCCTACGAGCAGTACTTC
CASRRGGGSYEQYF
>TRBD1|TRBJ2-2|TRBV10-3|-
TGTGCCATCAGTGACCAGAACAGGGGGGTCACCGGGGAGCTGTTTTTT
CAISDQNRGVTGELFF
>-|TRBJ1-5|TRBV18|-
TGTGCCAGCTCACCACAAAGGGCCCTAGCAAATCAGCCCCAGCATTTT
CASSPQRALANQPQHF
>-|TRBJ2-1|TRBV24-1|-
TGTGCCACCAGTGATGCCAGGGGTGATGATGAGCAGTTCTTC
CATSDARGDDEQFF
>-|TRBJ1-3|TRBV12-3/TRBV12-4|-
TGTGCCAGCAGTTTAGCCTCAGGAAACACCATATATTTT
CASSLASGNTIYF
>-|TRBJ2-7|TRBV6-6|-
TGTGCCAGCAGCCAGCCTCTAACAGGCATCCAGGGCGAGCAGTACTTC
CASSQPLTGIQGEQYF
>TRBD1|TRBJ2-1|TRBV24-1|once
TGTGCCACCAGTGGTACCGGGACAGGGATGGGTGAGCAGTTCTTC
CATSGTGTGMGEQFF
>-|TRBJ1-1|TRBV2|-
TGTGCCAGCAGCCTGACACGGCTCGGAGCTTTCTTT
CASSLTRLGAFF
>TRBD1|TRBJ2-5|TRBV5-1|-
TGCGCCACCTCGACAGGGGGAGGAGAAGAGACCCAGTACTTC
CATSTGGGEETQYF
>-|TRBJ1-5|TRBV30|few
TGTGCCTGGGCCTTAGGAAGCAATCAGCCCCAGCATTTT
CAWALGSNQPQHF
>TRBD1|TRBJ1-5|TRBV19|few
TGTGCCAGTAGGACCGGGACAGGGGGCCCGAGGGGTCAGCCCCAGCATTTT
CASRTGTGGPRGQPQHF
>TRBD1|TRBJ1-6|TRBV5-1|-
TGCGCCAGCAGCGACCCGGGACAGGGATGGGATTCACCCCTCCACTTT
CASSDPGQGWDSPLHF
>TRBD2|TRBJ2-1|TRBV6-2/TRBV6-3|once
TGTGCCAGCAGTTACTCGAGTAGCGGGGGGCGGGAGCAGTTCTTC
CASSYSSSGGREQFF
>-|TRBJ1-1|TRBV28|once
TGTGCCAGCCCTCGGGACTTAGGAGGTGAAGCTTTCTTT
CASPRDLGGEAFF
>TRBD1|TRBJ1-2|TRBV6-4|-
TGTGCCAGCAGTGACACCGGACAGGGAGGCGGCTACACCTTC
CASSDTGQGGGYTF
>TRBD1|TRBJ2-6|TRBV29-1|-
TGCAGCACCTCGACAGGGGATGAGGCCAACGTCCTGACTTTC
CSTSTGDEANVLTF
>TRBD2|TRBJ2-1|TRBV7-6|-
TGTGCCAGCAGCTTGGTAAGCGGGAGCTCCTACAATGAGCAGTTCTTC
CASSLVSGSSYNEQFF
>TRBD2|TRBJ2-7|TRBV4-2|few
TGTGCCAGCAGCCAAGATATGGGACTAGCGGAAGAGGGCTACGAGCAGTACTTC
CASSQDMGLAEEGYEQYF
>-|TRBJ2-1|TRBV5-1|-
TGCGCCAGCAGCTGGGGGGCAGGGGGCTACAATGAGCAGTTCTTC
CASSWGAGGYNEQFF
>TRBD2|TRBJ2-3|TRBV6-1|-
TGTGCCAGCAGTGGGAGACTAGCGGAGAACACAGATACGCAGTATTTT
CASSGRLAENTDTQYF
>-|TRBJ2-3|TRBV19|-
TGTGCCAGTAGTCCTTGGGACCGTAGACGCACAGATACGCAGTATTTT
CASSPWDRRRTDTQYF
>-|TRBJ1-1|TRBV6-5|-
TGTGCCAGCAGCGGAACAGGGAGCACTGAAGCTTTCTTT
CASSGTGSTEAFF
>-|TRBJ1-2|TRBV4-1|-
TGCGCCAGCAGCCAAGATCTCGCAGGGGTACGCGGCTACACCTTC
CASSQDLAGVRGYTF
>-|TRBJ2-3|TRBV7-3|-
TGTGCCAGGGCAGGGGGCACAGATACGCAGTATTTT
CARAGGTDTQYF
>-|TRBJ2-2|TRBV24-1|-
TGTGCCACCAGTGCCTCCGGAGCCCCGAACACCGGGGAGCTGTTTTTT
CATSASGAPNTGELFF
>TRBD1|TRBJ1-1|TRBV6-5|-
TGTGCCAGCAGACAGGGGGACGGTGAAGCTTTCTTT
CASRQGDGEAFF
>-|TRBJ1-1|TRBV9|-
TGTGCCAGCAGCGTAATAGGGGACACTGAAGCTTTCTTT
CASSVIGDTEAFF
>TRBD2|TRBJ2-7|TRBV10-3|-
TGTGCCATCACATCTCACCGACTAGCGGAGTCCTACGAGCAGTACTTC
CAITSHRLAESYEQYF
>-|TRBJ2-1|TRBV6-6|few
TGTGCCAGCAGTTACCCGGCTAGCCTTGACTACAATGAGCAGTTCTTC
CASSYPASLDYNEQFF
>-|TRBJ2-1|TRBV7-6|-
TGTGCCAGCAGCTCCACCCGGGGACTCCGAAATGAGCAGTTCTTC
CASSSTRGLRNEQFF
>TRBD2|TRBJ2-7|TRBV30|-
TGTGCCTGGAGAGCCGGGACTAGCGCACCAGAGCAGTACTTC
CAWRAGTSAPEQYF
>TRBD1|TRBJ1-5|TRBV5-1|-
TGCGCCAGCAGCTTGGCCGACAGGGGGCATCAGCCCCAGCATTTT
CASSLADRGHQPQHF